The 5 T cell receptor beta chains given below trace back to one sample, sequenced in a study of CD8 T cells in ankylosing spondylitis. TCRdb processed the 5' RACE reads anew with MiXCR; each CDR3 protein has one entry. The repertoire holds approximately 46,000 distinct CDR3 sequences, with about 10% as singletons. Sequencing was done on a sample of blood, either unsorted or a sorted T cell fraction (not recorded which). The source is a male donor with ankylosing spondylitis or in good health (not recorded which).

This clonotype has only a few counts. This chain links TRBV7-9 with TRBJ1-1; 10 nucleotides agree with TRBD1. Looked up from germline, CDR1 is SEHNR and CDR2 is FQNEAQ (reference sequence). V gave up 6 bases and J gave up 6 bases; unmatched junction bases: 1. This CDR3 spans 12 amino acids. The CDR3 reads CASRGTGAEAFF. CDR3 DNA: TGTGCCAGCAGGGGGACAGGGGCTGAAGCTTTCTTT.

This clonotype appeared many times. The gene calls are TRBV5-1 and TRBJ2-7, with 12 bases that match TRBD1. The germline gives CDR1 SGHRS, CDR2 YFSETQ. The CDR3 contains 15 residues. J was trimmed by 7 bases and V by 4 bases; bases with no gene match: 9. The CDR3 region has the DNA TGCGCCAGCAGCATTGAGGGACAGGGGGCGCGAGAGCAGTACTTC. Protein: CASSIEGQGAREQYF.

This rearrangement joins TRBV7-2 to TRBJ2-3; TRBD1 matches 7 bases. Germline V lookup: CDR1 SGHTA, CDR2 FQGNSA. This CDR3 comprises 15 residues. With 6 bases clipped from V and 3 bases from J, the junction kept 9 bases outside the gene matches. In DNA, the CDR3 is TGTGCCAGCAGGGTCGTTGGGACAGAGACAGATACGCAGTATTTT. It is translated as CASRVVGTETDTQYF.

This clonotype was seen at least ten times. J is TRBJ2-5 and V is TRBV5-1, with D uncertain. Germline V gene sequence: CDR1 SGHRS, CDR2 YFSETQ. The ends were cut back, 4 bases at V and 5 bases at J, with 12 bases in the middle. The CDR3 is 13 amino acids. The CDR3 DNA sequence: TGCGCCAGCAGCACGTTCACGGCGGAGACCCAGTACTTC. It yields the protein CASSTFTAETQYF. Full variable domain (missing parts from reference TRBV5-1 and TRBJ2-5): KAGVTQTPRYLIKTRGQQVTLSCSPISGHRSVSWYQQTPGQGLQFLFEYFSETQRNKGNFPGRFSGRQFSNSRSEMNVSTLELGDSALYLCASSTFTAETQYFGPGTRLLVL.

This clonotype appeared a few times. The chain employs TRBV6-4 and TRBJ1-4, with D hard to call. Germline loops: CDR1 MRHNA, CDR2 SNTAGT. The CDR3 runs to 14 residues. The V end lost 10 bases, the J end lost 6 bases, and 18 bases lay between the germline ends. CDR3 nucleotides: TGTGCCAACATCCTACACGGGAGGGATGAAAAACTGTTTTTT. This translates into CANILHGRDEKLFF.